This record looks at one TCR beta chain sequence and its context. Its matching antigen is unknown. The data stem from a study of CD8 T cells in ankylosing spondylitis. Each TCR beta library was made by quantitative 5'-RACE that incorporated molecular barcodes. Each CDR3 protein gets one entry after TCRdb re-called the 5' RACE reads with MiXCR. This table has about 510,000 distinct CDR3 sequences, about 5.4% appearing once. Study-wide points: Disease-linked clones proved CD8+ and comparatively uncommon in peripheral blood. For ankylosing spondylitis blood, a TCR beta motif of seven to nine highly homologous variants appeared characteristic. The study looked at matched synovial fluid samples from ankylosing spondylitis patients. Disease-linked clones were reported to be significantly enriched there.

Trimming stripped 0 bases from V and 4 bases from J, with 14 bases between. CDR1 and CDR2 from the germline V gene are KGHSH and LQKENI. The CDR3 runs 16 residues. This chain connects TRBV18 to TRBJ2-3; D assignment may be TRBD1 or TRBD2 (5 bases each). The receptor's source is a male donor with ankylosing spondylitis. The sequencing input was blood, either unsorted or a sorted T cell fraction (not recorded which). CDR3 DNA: TGTGCCAGCTCACCACCAAGGCCCGGGGACGCAGATACGCAGTATTTT. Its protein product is CASSPPRPGDADTQYF.